The clone carrying this T cell receptor (beta chain) was picked up many times. The source of the sample is a study of neurological immune-mediated disorders. Stated time point: technical triplicate 1. MiXCR was run by TCRdb on the 5' RACE reads, yielding one entry per CDR3 protein. The repertoire includes 35,000 to 40,000 distinct CDR3 sequences, 11% of them detected once, and approximately 3.5% sits in the top ten. This clonotype was sampled from a man aged 55 to 70 with HTLV-1-associated myelopathy (HAM/TSP). Sequenced material: PBMCs.

CDR3 DNA: TGTGCCAGCACTCGTTCGGGCGGGAGGCCCTACCTACAAGAGCAGTACTTC. Translating gives CASTRSGGRPYLQEQYF. The chain has TRBV12-3 or TRBV12-4 and TRBJ2-7; 8 bases fit TRBD2. The ends lost 7 bases at V and 7 bases at J; junction bases unmatched: 21. CDR3 length: 17 residues.